These 32 T cell receptor beta chains originate from one sample sequenced in a study of blood T cell repertoires in COVID-19. Only in-frame clones appear in the TCRdb table, and some are missing; sequencing was by immunoSEQ multiplex PCR. Here the sample spans 200,000 to 250,000 clones, approximately 83% being singletons. The sample consisted of peripheral blood. The receptors come from a man aged 30-40 years who had recovered from COVID-19.

This chain links TRBV18 with TRBJ2-1; 9 bases are a match to TRBD1. The CDR3 is 16 residues long. V was pared by 3 bases and J by 6 bases, with 9 bases of the junction left unmatched. Germline loops: CDR1 KGHSH, CDR2 LQKENI. The DNA for the CDR3 is TGTGCCAGCTCACCCCAAACAGGGGGCGCAGGCAATGAGCAGTTCTTC. This gives the protein CASSPQTGGAGNEQFF.

The rearrangement links TRBV7-6 to TRBJ1-6, with 7 bases aligning to TRBD1. V shed 5 bases and J 7 bases; nucleotides not matched to a gene: 11. Germline lookup yields CDR1 SGHVS and CDR2 FNYEAQ. This CDR3 spans 16 amino acids. The CDR3 DNA reads TGTGCCAGCAGCGGACCCGGGACAGCAAGAAATTCACCCCTCCACTTT. This translates into CASSGPGTARNSPLHF.

The V and J genes are TRBV19 and TRBJ2-2, with 9 bases that match TRBD1. V trimming: 6 bases; J trimming: 7 bases; junction bases outside the gene matches: 6. The germline CDR1 and CDR2 sequences are LNHDA and SQIVND (reference sequence). The length of the CDR3 is 14 residues. The CDR3: CASRGQGKVGELFF. CDR3 DNA sequence: TGTGCCAGTAGGGGACAGGGAAAAGTCGGGGAGCTGTTTTTT. The variable domain in full, completed from reference TRBV19 and TRBJ2-2, reads DGGITQSPKYLFRKEGQNVTLSCEQNLNHDAMYWYRQDPGQGLRLIYYSQIVNDFQKGDIAEGYSVSREKKESFPLTVTSAQKNPTAFYLCASRGQGKVGELFFGEGSRLTVL.

CDR3: CASSPTRQETQYF. CDR3 in DNA: TGTGCCAGCAGCCCTACCCGGCAAGAGACCCAGTACTTC. The chain is built from TRBV9 and TRBJ2-5, with D unresolved. CDR3 length: 13 residues. Trimming took 4 bases from V and 2 from J, leaving 9 bases between them. Germline lookup yields CDR1 SGDLS and CDR2 YYNGEE.

J is TRBJ1-5 and V is TRBV2, with 8 bases aligning to TRBD1. The germline gives CDR1 SNHLY, CDR2 FYNNEI. J was trimmed by 4 bases and V by 0 bases; bases with no gene match: 2. This CDR3 contains 15 residues. CDR3 amino acids: CASSEAGTGNQPQHF. CDR3 DNA sequence: TGTGCCAGCAGTGAAGCAGGGACAGGTAATCAGCCCCAGCATTTT.

The chain carries TRBV7-2 and TRBJ2-7, with 11 nucleotides matching TRBD2. Germline-derived CDR1 and CDR2 are SGHTA and FQGNSA. Trimming cost V 0 bases and J 4 bases; bases outside gene matches: 2. CDR3 size: 15 residues. In nucleotides, the CDR3 is TGTGCCAGCAGCTTAGCCGGGACTAGCGGTTACGAGCAGTACGTC. Its translation: CASSLAGTSGYEQYV.

This clone was found many times. This chain links TRBV3-1 (or the pseudogene TRBV3-2) with TRBJ2-7; 7 bases match TRBD1. The CDR3 loop spans 15 amino acids. V lost 0 bases and J lost 2; bases outside the gene matches: 4. CDR1 LGHDT and CDR2 YNNKEL come from the germline V gene (reference sequence). The CDR3 DNA follows: TGTGCCAGCAGCCAAGATGGACAGGCCCCCTACGAGCAGTACTTC. It codes for CASSQDGQAPYEQYF.

J is TRBJ1-6 and V is TRBV6-6; D is uncertain. CDR3 length equals 12 residues. Germline CDR1 reads MNHNY; CDR2 reads SVGAGI (reference sequence). The ends were cut back, 5 bases at V and 8 bases at J, with 7 bases in the middle. The chain's CDR3 is CASSQPDSPLHF. The CDR3, as DNA: TGTGCCAGCAGTCAACCGGATTCACCCCTCCACTTT.

The rearrangement uses TRBV6-4 and TRBJ2-3; D perhaps matches TRBD2 (5 bases). The V end lost 4 bases, the J end lost 2 bases, and 16 bases lay between the germline ends. Germline V gene sequence: CDR1 MRHNA, CDR2 SNTAGT. The CDR3 has 16 amino acids. CDR3 nucleotide sequence: TGTGCCAGCAGTGTGCCGGGCGGGCAGCCCACAGATACGCAGTATTTT. It is translated as CASSVPGGQPTDTQYF.

This clone was seen a few times. CDR3 in DNA: TGTGCCAGCAGCAATGCTTACAGGAACTATGGCTACACCTTC. Translating it yields CASSNAYRNYGYTF. This rearrangement joins TRBV5-4 to TRBJ1-2, with TRBD1 as a possible D gene (5 bases). CDR3 length equals 14 residues. The V gene lost 4 bases and the J gene lost 2 bases, with 12 bases spanning the gap. Germline CDR1 reads SGHNT; CDR2 reads YYREEE (reference sequence).

This clone was detected only once. The rearrangement links TRBV7-7 to TRBJ2-2, with TRBD1 matching over 7 bases. After removal of 1 base from V and 6 bases from J, the junction contained 5 bases not matched to a gene. The germline gives CDR1 SSHAT, CDR2 FNYEAQ (reference sequence). The CDR3 has 15 residues. The CDR3 DNA reads TGTGCCAGCAGCTTAGGCCAGGGGGTCGCCGGGGAGCTGTTTTTT. Its protein is CASSLGQGVAGELFF.

This chain links TRBV6-5 with TRBJ2-1, with D perhaps matching TRBD1 (6 bases). V lost 6 bases to trimming and J lost 12 bases, with 15 bases between them. CDR1 and CDR2 from the germline V gene are MNHEY and SVGAGI. The CDR3 totals 12 residues. This chain's CDR3 is CASSTSRGTQFF. The CDR3 DNA follows: TGTGCCAGCAGCACATCTAGGGGGACGCAGTTCTTC.

The chain joins TRBV4-2 to TRBJ2-7, with D perhaps TRBD1 (6 bases). CDR1 and CDR2 from the germline V gene are LGHNA and YNFKEQ. V lost 0 bases and J lost 5, with 20 bases in between. This CDR3 has 17 residues. The CDR3 sequence is CASSQESTGSGVNEQYF. The CDR3, as DNA: TGTGCCAGCAGCCAAGAGTCGACAGGTTCCGGCGTCAACGAGCAGTACTTC.

The rearrangement links TRBV5-8 to TRBJ2-7; possible D gene TRBD2, 5 bases. Per the germline V gene, CDR1 is SGHTS and CDR2 is YDEGEE. The CDR3 runs 13 residues. Trimming stripped 4 bases from V and 9 bases from J, with 17 bases between. The CDR3 DNA reads TGTGCCAGCAGCCCGGAGGCAGGTACGGGGCAGTACGTC. Translating it yields CASSPEAGTGQYV.

The V and J genes are TRBV28 and TRBJ2-2; 8 bases line up with TRBD2. V lost 5 bases to trimming and J lost 8 bases; unmatched junction nucleotides: 16. The CDR3 consists of 17 residues. Germline CDR1 MDHEN, CDR2 SYDVKM. The DNA of the CDR3 is TGTGCCAGCAGTCCCCTCGGGAGCGGGGGAGCCGGTGGGGAGCTGTTTTTT. Amino acid sequence: CASSPLGSGGAGGELFF.

The rearrangement uses TRBV5-1 and TRBJ2-3; D gene unclear. CDR1 SGHRS and CDR2 YFSETQ come from the germline V gene. The CDR3 runs 13 residues. V shed 4 bases and J shed 3 bases, with 9 bases lying between them. The CDR3 nucleotides read TGCGCCAGCAGCCCGGGTGGGACAGATACGCAGTATTTT. This gives the protein CASSPGGTDTQYF.

The rearrangement uses TRBV7-3 and TRBJ2-5; TRBD2 agrees at 8 bases. The CDR3 totals 13 residues. V was clipped by 3 bases and J by 5 bases; unmatched bases: 2. Germline loops: CDR1 SGHTA, CDR2 FQGTGA. Here the CDR3 reads CASSFQRGETQYF. Here the CDR3 DNA reads TGTGCCAGCAGCTTCCAGCGGGGGGAGACCCAGTACTTC.

V is TRBV7-2 and J is TRBJ2-3, with 14 nucleotides matching TRBD2. The germline V gene encodes CDR1 SGHTA and CDR2 FQGNSA. V was pared by 1 base and J by 2 bases, with 8 bases of the junction left unmatched. The CDR3 extends over 19 amino acids. In nucleotides, the CDR3 is TGTGCCAGCAGCTTAGTGCGGACTAGCGGGGGGCCTAACACAGATACGCAGTATTTT. Residues: CASSLVRTSGGPNTDTQYF.

The chain has TRBV6-5 and TRBJ2-7; 7 bases are a match to TRBD1. V was pared by 0 bases and J by 4 bases, with 3 bases of the junction left unmatched. Germline loops: CDR1 MNHEY, CDR2 SVGAGI. This CDR3 is 14 amino acids long. The CDR3 region has the DNA TGTGCCAGCAGTTACTCTAGACAGGGATACGAGCAGTACTTC. Encoded protein: CASSYSRQGYEQYF.

This chain uses TRBV11-2 with TRBJ1-2; no clear D. Germline V gene sequence: CDR1 SGHAT, CDR2 FQNNGV. V was clipped by 5 bases and J by 10 bases, with 23 bases between them. The CDR3 spans 15 residues. The CDR3 nucleotides are TGTGCCAGCAGCCCCCTCGAGGGTTCCAACGAAGACTACACCTTC. This gives the protein CASSPLEGSNEDYTF. Full variable domain (remainder filled in from reference TRBV11-2 and TRBJ1-2): EAGVAQSPRYKIIEKRQSVAFWCNPISGHATLYWYQQILGQGPKLLIQFQNNGVVDDSQLPKDRFSAERLKGVDSTLKIQPAKLEDSAVYLCASSPLEGSNEDYTFGSGTRLTVV.

This clone came up a few times. V and J are TRBV6-1 and TRBJ2-1, with TRBD1 matching 7 bases. Germline V gene lookup returns CDR1 MNHNS and CDR2 SASEGT. J was trimmed by 4 bases and V by 2 bases; bases with no gene match: 5. The CDR3 totals 15 residues. The CDR3 reads CASSERDSPYNEQFF. DNA for the CDR3: TGTGCCAGCAGTGAAAGGGACAGCCCGTACAATGAGCAGTTCTTC.

V is TRBV4-2 and J is TRBJ2-3, with a weak D call TRBD1 (5 bases). Germline V gene lookup returns CDR1 LGHNA and CDR2 YNFKEQ. V was trimmed by 0 bases and J by 6 bases, leaving 19 bases between them. This CDR3 is 17 amino acids long. The chain's CDR3 is CASSQDQKWQGGDTQYF. The CDR3 nucleotides read TGTGCCAGCAGCCAAGATCAAAAATGGCAGGGCGGCGATACGCAGTATTTT.

This sequence joins TRBV7-9 and TRBJ2-1, with no clear D. Germline CDR1 is SEHNR and CDR2 is FQNEAQ (reference sequence). The CDR3 extends over 12 amino acids. V was pared by 0 bases and J by 6 bases, with 3 bases between. The CDR3 spells CASSLALNEQFF. As DNA, the CDR3 is TGTGCCAGCAGCTTAGCCCTCAATGAGCAGTTCTTC.

The rearrangement uses TRBV5-4 and TRBJ2-3; the match to TRBD1 covers 8 bases. Germline trimming cut 5 bases from V and 2 bases from J; bases unmatched to any gene: 7. The germline CDR1 and CDR2 sequences are SGHNT and YYREEE (reference sequence). The CDR3 length is 15 residues. The CDR3, as DNA: TGTGCCAGCAGATCAGCAGGGGGCATCACAGATACGCAGTATTTT. Amino acids: CASRSAGGITDTQYF.

CDR3 DNA sequence: TGTGCCAGCAGCCCCCGGGGGTCCGACATTCAGTACTTC. Protein: CASSPRGSDIQYF. The J gene is TRBJ2-4, the V gene TRBV27, with a tentative D call TRBD2 (6 bases). The V gene's germline CDR1 is MNHEY and CDR2 SMNVEV (reference sequence). This CDR3 region has 13 residues. Trimming removed 6 bases from V and 8 bases from J, with 14 bases in between.

For the CDR3, the DNA is TGTGCCAGCACGACAGGGATTCCTGGAAACACCATATATTTT. Residues: CASTTGIPGNTIYF. The chain joins TRBV2 to TRBJ1-3; TRBD1 agrees at 7 bases. Trimming removed 7 bases from V and 2 bases from J; junction bases left unmatched: 5. Germline CDR1 is SNHLY and CDR2 is FYNNEI. This CDR3 comprises 14 residues. Full variable domain (outside the CDR3, taken from reference TRBV2 and TRBJ1-3): EPEVTQTPSHQVTQMGQEVILRCVPISNHLYFYWYRQILGQKVEFLVSFYNNEISEKSEIFDDQFSVERPDGSNFTLKIRSTKLEDSAMYFCASTTGIPGNTIYFGEGSWLTVV.

The chain joins TRBV18 to TRBJ2-4, with D possibly matching TRBD1 (6 bases). V shed 0 bases and J shed 7 bases, with 10 bases lying between them. The CDR3 covers 14 residues. The V gene's germline CDR1 is KGHSH and CDR2 LQKENI. CDR3 amino acids: CASSPPGTPNIQYF. The CDR3 DNA sequence: TGTGCCAGCTCACCACCGGGGACACCCAACATTCAGTACTTC.

The genes are TRBV6-5 and TRBJ2-1; the match to TRBD1 covers 7 bases. V dropped 8 bases and J dropped 6; count of bases not matched to a gene: 13. The V gene's germline CDR1 is MNHEY and CDR2 SVGAGI. The CDR3 covers 15 residues. CDR3 region: CASSGMTGSGNEQFF. The DNA of the CDR3 is TGTGCCAGCTCAGGAATGACAGGGTCGGGCAATGAGCAGTTCTTC.

At least ten counts were recorded for this clone. The gene calls are TRBV10-3 and TRBJ1-2; TRBD1 might be the D (6 bases). There are 15 residues in the CDR3. With 3 bases removed from V and 6 bases from J, the gap between germline ends came to 17 bases. Germline CDR1 is ENHRY and CDR2 is SYGVKD. In nucleotides, the CDR3 is TGTGCCATCAGTGAAAGAACCGGGACAAGAGATGGCTACACCTTC. This gives the protein CAISERTGTRDGYTF.

The rearrangement links TRBV5-1 to TRBJ2-1, with TRBD2 as a possible D gene (5 bases). The CDR3 is 16 amino acids. V was trimmed by 0 bases and J by 1 base, leaving 11 bases between them. CDR1 is SGHRS, CDR2 YFSETQ, per germline. CDR3 bases: TGCGCCAGCAGCTTGGCAGGAGGCCGGTCCTACAATGAGCAGTTCTTC. As protein: CASSLAGGRSYNEQFF.

The chain couples TRBV6-4 to TRBJ2-2, with 10 positions matching TRBD2. The CDR3 contains 16 residues. Germline values: CDR1 MRHNA, CDR2 SNTAGT. V lost 7 bases and J lost 3; bases outside the gene matches: 8. DNA for the CDR3: TGTGCCAGCAAGCCTAGCGGGGGCTGGGACACCGGGGAGCTGTTTTTT. Translation gives CASKPSGGWDTGELFF.

V gene TRBV25-1 combines with J gene TRBJ1-2, with a possible D match to TRBD1 (6 bases). The CDR3 extends over 16 amino acids. V was shortened by 4 bases and J by 5 bases, with 20 bases between the two germline ends. The germline V gene has CDR1 MGHDK and CDR2 SYGVNS. As DNA, the CDR3 is TGTGCCAGCAGTGCCTCAGGGGCGCAGGGTCGGTATGGCTACACCTTC. Encoded protein: CASSASGAQGRYGYTF.